The 10 T cell receptor beta chains below were found in one sample sequenced in a study of cytomegalovirus exposure and HLA in healthy donors. With 60 Vbeta and 13 Jbeta primers, the PCR was carried out. Profiling relied on immunoSEQ multiplex PCR, and the TCRdb table lists in-frame clones only, not all of them. The data hold about 120,000 clones, with about 80% observed a single time. The sample was PBMCs. These receptors all come from a man between 25 and 39 years old in good health and CMV-seropositive.

The gene calls are TRBV27 and TRBJ1-5; 7 nucleotides match TRBD1. J lost 8 bases, V lost 5 bases, and 9 bases had no gene match. This CDR3 comprises 14 residues. The germline gives CDR1 MNHEY, CDR2 SMNVEV (reference sequence). The CDR3 reads CASSAGGILKPQHF. The CDR3 nucleotides are TGTGCCAGCAGTGCAGGGGGAATTTTGAAGCCCCAGCATTTT.

This chain uses TRBV9 with TRBJ2-5, with 7 positions matching TRBD1. The CDR3 contains 16 residues. Germline values: CDR1 SGDLS, CDR2 YYNGEE. V gave up 4 bases and J gave up 2 bases; unmatched junction bases: 11. The CDR3 region is CASSPTSDREQETQYF. CDR3 DNA sequence: TGTGCCAGCAGCCCGACTTCCGACAGGGAGCAAGAGACCCAGTACTTC.

The gene calls are TRBV28 and TRBJ2-3; TRBD1 might be the D (5 bases). The CDR3 loop spans 15 amino acids. In germline, CDR1 is MDHEN, CDR2 SYDVKM. V was pared by 5 bases and J by 0 bases, with 12 bases between. The chain's CDR3 is CASSPRQRSTDTQYF. The DNA of the CDR3 is TGTGCCAGCAGTCCACGACAGAGAAGCACAGATACGCAGTATTTT.

J is TRBJ2-1 and V is TRBV4-1; 11 nucleotides line up with TRBD1. V lost 0 bases and J lost 7; bases outside the gene matches: 8. In germline, CDR1 is MGHRA, CDR2 YSYEKL. The CDR3 length is 17 residues. In nucleotides, the CDR3 is TGCGCCAGCAGCCAAGAAAAACTCCGGGACAGGGGGAATGAGCAGTTCTTC. It codes for CASSQEKLRDRGNEQFF.

The gene calls are TRBV6-5 and TRBJ2-3; perhaps TRBD2 as D (5 bases). CDR1 and CDR2 from the germline V gene are MNHEY and SVGAGI. This CDR3 is built from 16 residues. The V end lost 4 bases, the J end lost 0 bases, and 14 bases lay between the germline ends. This CDR3 is CASSFHGTGSTDTQYF. As DNA, the CDR3 is TGTGCCAGCAGTTTTCACGGAACGGGGAGCACAGATACGCAGTATTTT.

The chain joins TRBV18 to TRBJ1-1; 7 bases agree with TRBD1. The germline V gene has CDR1 KGHSH and CDR2 LQKENI. Losses at the gene ends were 0 bases for V and 2 bases for J; bases not matched to a gene: 3. This CDR3 is 15 amino acids long. This CDR3 is CASSPPTGLNTEAFF. CDR3 nucleotide sequence: TGTGCCAGCTCACCACCGACAGGGCTAAACACTGAAGCTTTCTTT. Using reference TRBV18 and TRBJ1-1 for the parts outside the CDR3, the full variable domain is NAGVMQNPRHLVRRRGQEARLRCSPMKGHSHVYWYRQLPEEGLKFMVYLQKENIIDESGMPKERFSAEFPKEGPSILRIQQVVRGDSAAYFCASSPPTGLNTEAFFGQGTRLTVV.

This clone came up once. This chain joins TRBV4-1 and TRBJ2-7; 8 bases align to TRBD1. Trimming cost V 1 base and J 5 bases; bases outside gene matches: 4. Germline values: CDR1 MGHRA, CDR2 YSYEKL. The CDR3 has 14 amino acids. This CDR3 reads CASSQGTGFNEQYF. CDR3 in DNA: TGCGCCAGCAGCCAAGGGACAGGGTTCAACGAGCAGTACTTC.

In nucleotides, the CDR3 is TGTGCCAGCAGCCACGGGGAACAGGGGGCGTACGAGCAGTACTTC. Translating it yields CASSHGEQGAYEQYF. This chain connects TRBV7-2 to TRBJ2-7; 9 bases are a match to TRBD1. Losses at the gene ends were 5 bases for V and 4 bases for J; bases not matched to a gene: 9. The length of the CDR3 is 15 residues. Looked up from germline, CDR1 is SGHTA and CDR2 is FQGNSA.

The gene calls are TRBV27 and TRBJ2-7; a possible D gene is TRBD2 (5 bases). V was trimmed by 0 bases and J by 4 bases, leaving 13 bases between them. The CDR3 is made up of 15 amino acids. Germline CDR1 reads MNHEY; CDR2 reads SMNVEV (reference sequence). In nucleotides, the CDR3 is TGTGCCAGCAGTTTATCGAAAGGTGGAGGTTACGAGCAGTACTTC. Its protein is CASSLSKGGGYEQYF.

The genes are TRBV15 and TRBJ1-4; 7 bases align to TRBD1. Germline values: CDR1 LNHNV, CDR2 YYDKDF (reference sequence). This CDR3 contains 15 residues. V trimming: 5 bases; J trimming: 7 bases; junction bases outside the gene matches: 10. CDR3 in amino acids: CATSGRQGVGEKLFF. The DNA of the CDR3 is TGTGCCACCAGCGGGCGACAGGGTGTCGGTGAAAAACTGTTTTTT. The whole variable domain, remainder taken from reference TRBV15 and TRBJ1-4, is DAMVIQNPRYQVTQFGKPVTLSCSQTLNHNVMYWYQQKSSQAPKLLFHYYDKDFNNEADTPDNFQSRRPNTSFCFLDIRSPGLGDTAMYLCATSGRQGVGEKLFFGSGTQLSVL.